Each of the 4 T cell receptor beta chains below was sequenced from the same sample in a study of cytomegalovirus exposure and HLA in healthy donors. The primer mix had 60 Vbeta and 13 Jbeta primers. Repertoires were generated with immunoSEQ multiplex PCR, while TCRdb's copy carries only in-frame clones and drops some. The sample includes roughly 200,000 clones, roughly 83% of them seen just once. The sample comprised PBMCs. All receptors derive from a boy aged 2 to 9 in good health and CMV-seronegative.

In this sample, this clone turned up a few times. The chain carries TRBV6-5 and TRBJ1-3; D unclear. Germline assignment: CDR1 MNHEY and CDR2 SVGAGI. V lost 1 base, J lost 16 bases, and 11 bases lay in between. The CDR3 has 11 residues. The CDR3 spells CASSYLDSFYF. The CDR3 DNA is TGTGCCAGCAGTTACTTGGACTCCTTCTATTTT.

This chain uses TRBV6-6 with TRBJ2-1; D may be TRBD2 (7 bases). Germline CDR1 and CDR2: MNHNY and SVGAGI (reference sequence). This CDR3 is 12 amino acids long. The V gene lost 7 bases and the J gene lost 10 bases, with 14 bases spanning the gap. CDR3: CASNHREGEQFF. DNA of the CDR3: TGTGCCAGCAACCACAGGGAGGGCGAGCAGTTCTTC.

The CDR3: CSVDPSMNTEAFF. The CDR3 bases are TGCAGCGTTGACCCGAGCATGAACACTGAAGCTTTCTTT. The V and J genes are TRBV29-1 and TRBJ1-1; D ambiguous. V was clipped by 3 bases and J by 0 bases, with 8 bases between them. CDR1 is SQVTM and CDR2 is ANQGSEA in the germline V gene. This CDR3 is built from 13 residues.

The rearrangement joins TRBV10-2 to TRBJ2-7; D is ambiguous. Germline CDR1 and CDR2: WSHSY and SAAADI. V was trimmed by 8 bases and J by 4 bases, leaving 18 bases between them. The CDR3 is made up of 14 amino acids. CDR3 DNA: TGCGCCAGCGGGCCTGGCAGAAAGCCTTACGAGCAGTACTTC. It translates to CASGPGRKPYEQYF.